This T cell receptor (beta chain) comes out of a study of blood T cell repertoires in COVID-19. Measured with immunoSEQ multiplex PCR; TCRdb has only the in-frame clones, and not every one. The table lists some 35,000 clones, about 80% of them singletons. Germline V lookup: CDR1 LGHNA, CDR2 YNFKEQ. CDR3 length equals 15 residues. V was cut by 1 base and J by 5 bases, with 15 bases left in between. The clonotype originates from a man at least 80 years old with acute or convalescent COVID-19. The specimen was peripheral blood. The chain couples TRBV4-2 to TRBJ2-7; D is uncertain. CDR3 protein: CASSQVVETLNEQYF. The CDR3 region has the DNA TGTGCCAGCAGCCAAGTTGTCGAGACACTCAACGAGCAGTACTTC.